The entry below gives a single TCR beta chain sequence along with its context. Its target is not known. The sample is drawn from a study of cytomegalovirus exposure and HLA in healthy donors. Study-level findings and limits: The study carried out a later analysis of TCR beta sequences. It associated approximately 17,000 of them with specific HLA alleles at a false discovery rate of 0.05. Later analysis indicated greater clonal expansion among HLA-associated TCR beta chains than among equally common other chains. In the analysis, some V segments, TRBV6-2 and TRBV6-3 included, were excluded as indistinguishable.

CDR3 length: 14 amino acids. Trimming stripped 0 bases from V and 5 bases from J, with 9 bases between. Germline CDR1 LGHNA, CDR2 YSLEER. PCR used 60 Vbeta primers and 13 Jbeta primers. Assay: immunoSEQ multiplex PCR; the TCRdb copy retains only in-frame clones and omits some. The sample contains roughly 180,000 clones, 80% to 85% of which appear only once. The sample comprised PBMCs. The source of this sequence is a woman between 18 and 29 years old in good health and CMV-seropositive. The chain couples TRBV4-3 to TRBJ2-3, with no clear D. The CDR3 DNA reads TGCGCCAGCAGCCAAGATCAGGTTGGAGATACGCAGTATTTT. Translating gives CASSQDQVGDTQYF.